This T cell receptor (beta chain) was obtained from a study of CD8 T cells in Susac syndrome (dated by TCRdb to about 2019). Regarding the complete study: Repertoire sequencing was used to test whether CD8+ T cell activation and differentiation in Susac syndrome was antigen driven. CD8+ T cell repertoire clonality was compared between 11 to 12 healthy donors, approximately 14 Susac syndrome patients and around 15 multiple sclerosis patients.

High-throughput TCR beta sequencing profiled peripheral blood CD8+ and CD4+ T cells from healthy donors, Susac syndrome patients and multiple sclerosis patients. Treatment-naive patients with stable or active relapsing-remitting disease fulfilling revised McDonald criteria were used as multiple sclerosis controls. CD8+ TEMRA cells were enriched by FACS, while bulk CD8+ and CD4+ T cells were purified by magnetic negative isolation. Blood was drawn into EDTA tubes, processed within 24 hours, and PBMCs were isolated by density gradient centrifugation. PBMCs intended for TCR sequencing were cryopreserved in liquid nitrogen and were subsequently thawed in a 37 degrees C water bath. The sorted or isolated CD4+, CD8+ and CD8+ TEMRA cells reached a purity of at least 90%. RNA was extracted using the RNeasy kit, and roughly 0.5 to 1 microgram was reverse transcribed with random hexamers. The immunoSEQ multiplex PCR assay, which covers 54 Vbeta and 13 Jbeta segments, was used to amplify TCR beta CDR3 regions. Bias from PCR amplification was corrected by using a synthetic template baseline for primer optimization and for computational correction. Per the authors' processing: Reads were annotated to V, D and J genes per IMGT and analyzed with immunoSEQ Analyzer, keeping only productive sequences. Clonality was computed as one minus Shannon entropy normalized by log2 of the number of productive unique sequences. Public and private clones were assessed among the 100 most prevalent clones of each patient and control. Clones were defined as Susac-specific if absent from the healthy and MS cohorts, from around 1,100 published viral clones and from other ImmuneACCESS disease sequences. TCRdb reran the public reads through fastp at Q25 and MiXCR, keeping productive beta chains. All rows with the same CDR3 protein become a single entry with the most common DNA and genes. For this entry, the V and J calls and clone size follow TCRdb and not the study's own pipeline. A total of some 400,000 distinct CDR3 sequences appear in this sample, about 85% of them only once. The ten largest clonotypes hold around 0.12% of the sample.

Overall study outcomes, separate from this receptor: The TCR sequencing and HLA analysis was acknowledged to have included a relatively small number of individuals.

According to the germline V gene (reference sequence), CDR1 reads MNHEY and CDR2 reads SMNVEV. The CDR3, cysteine through phenylalanine, is 15 amino acids long. Here the CDR3 DNA is all that survives: 45 bases in frame from base 1. V is clipped by 0 bases and J by 6 bases, and the sequence between their germline boundaries is 12 bases long. On this clonotype itself: What this receptor recognizes is not known. Nothing much larger sits one base from this clone, and base qualities are not available.

Input material: CD8+ T cells from PBMCs. The sequence links TRBV27 to TRBJ2-1; the D gene is unclear. The sequence was collected from a human donor with multiple sclerosis. The CDR3 protein sequence reads: CASSLSPPEANEQFF. Read as DNA, the sequence is TGTGCCAGCAGTTTATCGCCGCCCGAAGCCAATGAGCAGTTCTTC.